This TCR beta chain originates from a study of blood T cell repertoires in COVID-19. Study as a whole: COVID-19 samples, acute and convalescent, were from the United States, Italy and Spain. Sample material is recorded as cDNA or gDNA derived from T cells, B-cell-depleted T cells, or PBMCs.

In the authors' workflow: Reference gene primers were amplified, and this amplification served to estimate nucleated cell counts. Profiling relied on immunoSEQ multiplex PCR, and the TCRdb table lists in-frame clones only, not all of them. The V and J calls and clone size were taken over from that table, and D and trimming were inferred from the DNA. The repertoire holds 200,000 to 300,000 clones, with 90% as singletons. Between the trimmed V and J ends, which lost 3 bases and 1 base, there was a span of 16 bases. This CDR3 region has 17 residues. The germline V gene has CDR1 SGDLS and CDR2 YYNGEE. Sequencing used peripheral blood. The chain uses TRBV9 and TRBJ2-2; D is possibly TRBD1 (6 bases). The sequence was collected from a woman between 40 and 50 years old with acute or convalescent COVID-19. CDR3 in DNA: TGTGCCAGCAGCGCTACAGGGATCTCCCTGAACACCGGGGAGCTGTTTTTT. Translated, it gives CASSATGISLNTGELFF.